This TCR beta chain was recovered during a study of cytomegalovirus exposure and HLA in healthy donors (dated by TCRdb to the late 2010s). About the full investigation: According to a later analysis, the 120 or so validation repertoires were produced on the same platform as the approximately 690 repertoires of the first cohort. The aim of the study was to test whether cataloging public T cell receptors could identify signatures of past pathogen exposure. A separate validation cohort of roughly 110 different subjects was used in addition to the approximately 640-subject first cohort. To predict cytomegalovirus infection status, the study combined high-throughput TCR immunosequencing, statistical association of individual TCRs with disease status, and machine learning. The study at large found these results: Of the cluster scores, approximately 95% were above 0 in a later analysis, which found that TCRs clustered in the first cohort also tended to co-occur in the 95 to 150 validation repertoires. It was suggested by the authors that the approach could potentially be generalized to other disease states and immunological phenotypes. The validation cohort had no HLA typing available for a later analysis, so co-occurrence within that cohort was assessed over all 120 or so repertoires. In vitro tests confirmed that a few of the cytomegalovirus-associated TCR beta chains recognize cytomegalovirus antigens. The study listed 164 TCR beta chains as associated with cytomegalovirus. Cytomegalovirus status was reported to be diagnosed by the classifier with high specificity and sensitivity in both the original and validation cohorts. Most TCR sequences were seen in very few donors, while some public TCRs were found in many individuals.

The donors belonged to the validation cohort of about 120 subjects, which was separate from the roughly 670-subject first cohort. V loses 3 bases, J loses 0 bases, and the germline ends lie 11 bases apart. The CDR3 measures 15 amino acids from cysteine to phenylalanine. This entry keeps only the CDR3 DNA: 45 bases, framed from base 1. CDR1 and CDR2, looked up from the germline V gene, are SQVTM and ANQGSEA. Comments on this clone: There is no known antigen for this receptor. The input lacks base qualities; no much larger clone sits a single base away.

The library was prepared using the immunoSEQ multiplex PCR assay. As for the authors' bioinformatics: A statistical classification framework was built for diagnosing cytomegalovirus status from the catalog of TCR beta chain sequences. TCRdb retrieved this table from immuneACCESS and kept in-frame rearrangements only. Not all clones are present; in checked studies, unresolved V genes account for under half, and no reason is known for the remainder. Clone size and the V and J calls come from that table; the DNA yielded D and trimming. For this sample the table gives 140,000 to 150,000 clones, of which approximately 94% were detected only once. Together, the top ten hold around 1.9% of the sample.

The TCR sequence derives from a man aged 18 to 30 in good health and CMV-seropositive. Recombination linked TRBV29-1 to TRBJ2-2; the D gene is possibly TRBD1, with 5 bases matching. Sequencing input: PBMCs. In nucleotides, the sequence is TGCAGCGTTGATATAGGCAGGGCGAACACCGGGGAGCTGTTTTTT. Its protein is CSVDIGRANTGELFF.